The following is a T cell receptor (beta chain) sequence with its context. These data belong to a study of cytomegalovirus exposure and HLA in healthy donors. The V end lost 0 bases, the J end lost 8 bases, and 13 bases lay between the germline ends. Germline-derived CDR1 and CDR2 are PRHDT and FYEKMQ (reference sequence). The length of the CDR3 is 14 residues. This table comes from immunoSEQ multiplex PCR, and its TCRdb copy is limited to in-frame clones, with some not included. This sample has 200,000 to 300,000 clones, with roughly 91% found just once. The chain links TRBV13 to TRBJ1-2; D unclear. The sequence was collected from a woman aged 25 to 39 in good health and CMV-seronegative. Sequences were obtained from PBMCs. In DNA form, the CDR3 reads TGTGCCAGCAGCTTAGGGACTAGGACGGAAGGCTACACCTTC. It encodes CASSLGTRTEGYTF. Together with reference TRBV13 and TRBJ1-2, the CDR3 gives the full variable domain: AAGVIQSPRHLIKEKRETATLKCYPIPRHDTVYWYQQGPGQDPQFLISFYEKMQSDKGSIPDRFSAQQFSDYHSELNMSSLELGDSALYFCASSLGTRTEGYTFGSGTRLTVV.